This paragraph covers one T cell receptor beta chain sequence. The sample comes from a study of CD8 T cell repertoires and HIV-1 epitope variants. Study overall: Twenty-five autologous and known Gag and Nef epitope variant peptides each stimulated T cells separately. Epitopes were three Gag families plus Nef HW9 and YT9. Autologous T cell-negative cells served as antigen-presenting cells in equal numbers. Control wells had CMV/EBV/flu peptides, negative Ebola AY9, or no peptide.

The length of the CDR3 is 14 residues. Looked up from germline, CDR1 is SGHVS and CDR2 is FNYEAQ. V was trimmed by 5 bases and J by 0 bases, leaving 10 bases between them. The method was immunoSEQ multiplex PCR; TCRdb's version includes in-frame clones alone and lacks a portion of them. The table shows some 87,000 clones, with over 70% occurring only once. Sequenced input: uncultured baseline CD8+ T cells from peripheral blood mononuclear cells (PBMCs). This TCR derives from a male donor with HIV. The chain recombines TRBV7-6 with TRBJ1-2; no firm D call. The CDR3, as DNA: TGTGCCAGCAGCCCCTCGAGAGCTAACTATGGCTACACCTTC. Translation gives CASSPSRANYGYTF.